The next 10 T cell receptor beta chains were all read from a single sample in a study of post-analysis software for immune sequencing data (dated by TCRdb to between 2015 and 2017). Broader findings and caveats from the paper: Patients showed significantly higher frequencies than controls for about 5 TRBV segments, among them TRBV5-6, TRBV5-1 and TRBV20-1.

These TCRs' antigens remain unknown. Receptors were amplified or captured by PCR. For sequencing, an Illumina HiSeq 2500 was employed. To reduce PCR and sequencing biases, unique molecular identifiers were built into the TCR beta cDNA libraries. The public reads were run again by TCRdb, first through fastp at Q25 and then through MiXCR, and only productive beta chains were kept. Rows merge per CDR3 protein into single entries with the most common DNA and genes. The sample table shows fewer than 600,000 distinct CDR3 sequences, and under 55% are seen once. Around an eighth of the sample is taken by the ten largest. The sequenced sample was blood. The receptors derive from a girl aged 10 to 17 with multiple sclerosis.

The V and J genes are TRBV20-1 and TRBJ2-5, with unresolved D. TRBJ2-7 explains the end of the DNA better; the J call may be wrong. The germline V gene encodes CDR1 DFQATT and CDR2 SNEGSKA (reference sequence). This CDR3 region has 14 residues. The CDR3 DNA follows: TGCAGTGCTGGCTTCAATTCCTACAACTACGAGCAGTACTTC. Protein product: CSAGFNSYNYEQYF.

The chain joins TRBV29-1 to TRBJ2-5; no clear D. V lost 4 bases and J lost 2, with 8 bases in between. CDR3 length: 12 amino acids. Per germline, CDR1 SQVTM and CDR2 ANQGSEA. The CDR3 nucleotides read TGCAGCGTTGTATCCAGGCAAGAGACCCAGTACTTC. It specifies CSVVSRQETQYF.

V is TRBV5-5 and J is TRBJ2-4; 9 bases line up with TRBD1. The J call may be in error: the DNA end matches TRBJ2-7 better. Germline CDR1 SGHKS, CDR2 YYEKEE (reference sequence). The CDR3 has 13 residues. As DNA, the CDR3 is TGTGCCAGCAGCTTGAGACAGGGGGACGAGCAGTACTTC. It codes for CASSLRQGDEQYF.

V and J are TRBV7-8 and TRBJ2-2; D perhaps matches TRBD2 (5 bases). The CDR3 has 18 amino acids. Germline V gene sequence: CDR1 SGHVS, CDR2 FQNEAQ. The ends were cut back, 5 bases at V and 5 bases at J, with 24 bases in the middle. CDR3 sequence (DNA): TGTGCCAGCAGCACACCTCGAGGGCGTCCTAGTAGGACCGGGGAGCTGTTTTTT. Residues: CASSTPRGRPSRTGELFF. Using reference TRBV7-8 and TRBJ2-2 for the parts outside the CDR3, the full variable domain is GAGVSQSPRYKVAKRGQDVALRCDPISGHVSLFWYQQALGQGPEFLTYFQNEAQLDKSGLPSDRFFAERPEGSVSTLKIQRTQQEDSAVYLCASSTPRGRPSRTGELFFGEGSRLTVL.

This clonotype was detected a few times. This chain connects TRBV7-8 to TRBJ2-5; the D gene is possibly TRBD2 (7 bases). V lost 3 bases and J lost 11, with 22 bases in between. CDR1 is SGHVS and CDR2 is FQNEAQ in the germline V gene. The CDR3 extends over 15 amino acids. As DNA, the CDR3 is TGTGCCAGCAGCTTGGCGGGGGCTACCCTGATATGGCAGTACTTC. Its protein product is CASSLAGATLIWQYF.

In this sample, this clonotype turned up a few times. The CDR3 DNA reads as TGTGCCACCAGCGGGACAGTTTATGAGACCCAGTACTTC. Translated: CATSGTVYETQYF. The chain has TRBV15 and TRBJ2-5; 7 nucleotides line up with TRBD1. The CDR3 is 13 amino acids. Germline V lookup: CDR1 LNHNV, CDR2 YYDKDF (reference sequence). Trimming cost V 5 bases and J 5 bases; bases outside gene matches: 5.

The J gene is TRBJ2-5, the V gene TRBV28; D call uncertain. The CDR3 loop spans 15 amino acids. Germline CDR1 reads MDHEN; CDR2 reads SYDVKM. The V end lost 7 bases, the J end lost 0 bases, and 15 bases lay between the germline ends. CDR3 loop: CASTSMGRYQETQYF. The CDR3, as DNA: TGTGCCAGCACCTCTATGGGCAGGTACCAAGAGACCCAGTACTTC.

This chain uses TRBV24-1 with TRBJ2-5, with TRBD2 matching over 7 bases. The germline V gene has CDR1 KGHDR and CDR2 SFDVKD. With 3 bases clipped from V and 11 bases from J, the junction kept 14 bases outside the gene matches. The CDR3 sequence is 15 residues long. The CDR3: CATSDPRLAFNEQYF. In DNA, the CDR3 is TGTGCCACCAGTGATCCTAGACTAGCTTTCAATGAGCAGTACTTC.

In its sample, this clonotype was seen many times. This chain links TRBV20-1 with TRBJ2-7; D remains unclear. V was trimmed by 5 bases and J by 0 bases, leaving 14 bases between them. The germline V gene encodes CDR1 DFQATT and CDR2 SNEGSKA (reference sequence). The CDR3 totals 14 residues. In DNA form, the CDR3 reads TGCAGTGCTGAGGACGTAGGGAACTCCTACGAGCAGTACTTC. Protein sequence: CSAEDVGNSYEQYF.

The rearrangement joins TRBV7-8 to TRBJ2-3; D is undetermined. In germline, CDR1 is SGHVS, CDR2 FQNEAQ. V was clipped by 2 bases and J by 0 bases, with 9 bases between them. The CDR3 spans 15 residues. CDR3 sequence reads: CASSLYRTSTDTQYF. As DNA, the CDR3 is TGTGCCAGCAGCTTATACAGAACTAGCACAGATACGCAGTATTTT.